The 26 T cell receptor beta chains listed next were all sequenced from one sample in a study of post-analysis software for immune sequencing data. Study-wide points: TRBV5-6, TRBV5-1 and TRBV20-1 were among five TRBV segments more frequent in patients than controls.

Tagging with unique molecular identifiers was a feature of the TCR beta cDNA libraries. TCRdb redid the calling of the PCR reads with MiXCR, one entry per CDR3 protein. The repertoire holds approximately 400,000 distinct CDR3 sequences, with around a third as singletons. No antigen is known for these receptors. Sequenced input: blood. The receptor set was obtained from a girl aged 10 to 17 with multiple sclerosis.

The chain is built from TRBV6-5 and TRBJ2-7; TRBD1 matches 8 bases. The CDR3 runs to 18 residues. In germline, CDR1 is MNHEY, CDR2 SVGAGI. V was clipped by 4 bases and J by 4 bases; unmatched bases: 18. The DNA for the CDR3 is TGTGCCAGCAGTTCCCCCGTACAGGGGGAATCCGGGGAATACGAGCAGTACTTC. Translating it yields CASSSPVQGESGEYEQYF.

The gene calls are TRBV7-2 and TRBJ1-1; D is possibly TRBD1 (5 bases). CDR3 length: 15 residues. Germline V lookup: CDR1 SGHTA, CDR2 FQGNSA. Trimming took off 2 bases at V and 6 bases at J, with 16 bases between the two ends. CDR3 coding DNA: TGTGCCAGCAGCTTATCGGACACCCATCGCCCTGAAGCTTTCTTT. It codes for CASSLSDTHRPEAFF.

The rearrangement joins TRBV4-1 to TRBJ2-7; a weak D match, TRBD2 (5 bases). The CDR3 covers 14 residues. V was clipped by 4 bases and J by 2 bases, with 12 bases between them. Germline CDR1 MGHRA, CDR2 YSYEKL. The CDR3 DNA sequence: TGCGCCAGCAGCCCGACCCCGAGGGCCTACGAGCAGTACTTC. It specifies CASSPTPRAYEQYF.

DNA for the CDR3: TGTGCCAGCAGCTCGGCTAGCGGTTCGGGGGAGACCCAGTACTTC. Its protein is CASSSASGSGETQYF. The chain recombines TRBV7-9 with TRBJ2-7, with 7 positions matching TRBD2. The last part of the DNA fits TRBJ2-5 better; the J call may be wrong. The CDR3 length is 15 residues. In germline, CDR1 is SEHNR, CDR2 FQNEAQ (reference sequence).

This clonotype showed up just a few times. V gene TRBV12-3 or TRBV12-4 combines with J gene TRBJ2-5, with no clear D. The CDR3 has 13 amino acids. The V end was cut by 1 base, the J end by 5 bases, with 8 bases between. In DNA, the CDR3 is TGTGCCAGCAGTTTAGGACGGTGGGAGACCCAGTACTTC. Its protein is CASSLGRWETQYF.

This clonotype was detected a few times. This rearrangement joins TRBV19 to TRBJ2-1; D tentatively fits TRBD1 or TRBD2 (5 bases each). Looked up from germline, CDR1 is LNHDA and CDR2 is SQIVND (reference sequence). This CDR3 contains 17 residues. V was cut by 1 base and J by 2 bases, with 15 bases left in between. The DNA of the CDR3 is TGTGCCAGTAGTATAGTTTTGGGACCCTCGACCTACAATGAGCAGTTCTTC. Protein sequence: CASSIVLGPSTYNEQFF.

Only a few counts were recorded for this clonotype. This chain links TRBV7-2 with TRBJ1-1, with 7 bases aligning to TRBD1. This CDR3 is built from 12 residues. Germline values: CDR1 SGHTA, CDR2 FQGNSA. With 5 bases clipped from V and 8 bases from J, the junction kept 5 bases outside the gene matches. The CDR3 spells CASSPPGQEAFF. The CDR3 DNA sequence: TGTGCCAGCAGCCCACCGGGACAGGAAGCTTTCTTT.

CDR3 in DNA: TGTGCCAGCAGCAATCTCCTAGGGGGAGGGGAGCTGTTTTTT. Amino acid sequence: CASSNLLGGGELFF. This chain joins TRBV7-3 and TRBJ2-2; D possibly corresponds to TRBD1 (6 bases). The CDR3 contains 14 residues. Trimming took off 5 bases at V and 8 bases at J, with 15 bases between the two ends. The V gene's germline CDR1 is SGHTA and CDR2 FQGTGA.

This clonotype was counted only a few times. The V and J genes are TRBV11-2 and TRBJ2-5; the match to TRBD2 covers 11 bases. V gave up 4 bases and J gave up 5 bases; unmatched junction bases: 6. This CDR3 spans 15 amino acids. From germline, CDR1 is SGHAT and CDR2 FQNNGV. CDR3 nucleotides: TGTGCCAGCAGCTCGCGATCTAGCGGGGGGGAGACCCAGTACTTC. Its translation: CASSSRSSGGETQYF. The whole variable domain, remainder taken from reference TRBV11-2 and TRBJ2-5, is EAGVAQSPRYKIIEKRQSVAFWCNPISGHATLYWYQQILGQGPKLLIQFQNNGVVDDSQLPKDRFSAERLKGVDSTLKIQPAKLEDSAVYLCASSSRSSGGETQYFGPGTRLLVL.

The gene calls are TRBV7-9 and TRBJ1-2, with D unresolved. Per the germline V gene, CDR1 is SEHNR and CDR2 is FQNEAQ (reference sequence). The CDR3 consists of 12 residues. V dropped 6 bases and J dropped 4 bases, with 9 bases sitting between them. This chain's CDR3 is CASSPEIYGYTF. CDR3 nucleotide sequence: TGTGCCAGCAGTCCTGAAATCTATGGCTACACCTTC. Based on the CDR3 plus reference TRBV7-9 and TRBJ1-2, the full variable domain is DTGVSQNPRHKITKRGQNVTFRCDPISEHNRLYWYRQTLGQGPEFLTYFQNEAQLEKSRLLSDRFSAERPKGSFSTLEIQRTEQGDSAMYLCASSPEIYGYTFGSGTRLTVV.

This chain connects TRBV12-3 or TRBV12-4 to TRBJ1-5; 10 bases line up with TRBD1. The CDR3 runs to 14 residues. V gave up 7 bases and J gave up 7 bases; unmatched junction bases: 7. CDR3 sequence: CASTGQGSGQPQHF. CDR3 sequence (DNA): TGTGCCAGCACGGGACAGGGGTCGGGGCAGCCCCAGCATTTT.

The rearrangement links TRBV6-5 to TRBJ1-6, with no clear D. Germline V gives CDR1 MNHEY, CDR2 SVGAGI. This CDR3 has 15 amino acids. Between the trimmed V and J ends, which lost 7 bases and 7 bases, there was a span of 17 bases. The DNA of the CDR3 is TGTGCCAGCACCCCAGGAGAGGGTTCCAATTCACCCCTCCACTTT. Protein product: CASTPGEGSNSPLHF.

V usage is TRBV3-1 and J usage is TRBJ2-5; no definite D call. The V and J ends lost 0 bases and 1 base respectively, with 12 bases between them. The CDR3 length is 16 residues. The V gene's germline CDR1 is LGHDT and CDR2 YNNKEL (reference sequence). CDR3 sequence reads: CASSQDLGNSQETQYF. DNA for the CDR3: TGTGCCAGCAGCCAAGATTTAGGGAACAGCCAAGAGACCCAGTACTTC.

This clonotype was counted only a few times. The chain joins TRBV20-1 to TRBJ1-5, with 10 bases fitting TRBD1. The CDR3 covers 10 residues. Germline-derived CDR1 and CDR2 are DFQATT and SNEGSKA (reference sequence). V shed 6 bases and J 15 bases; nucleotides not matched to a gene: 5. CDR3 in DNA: TGCAGTGCCTTGGACAGGGGGTGGCATTTT. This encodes CSALDRGWHF.

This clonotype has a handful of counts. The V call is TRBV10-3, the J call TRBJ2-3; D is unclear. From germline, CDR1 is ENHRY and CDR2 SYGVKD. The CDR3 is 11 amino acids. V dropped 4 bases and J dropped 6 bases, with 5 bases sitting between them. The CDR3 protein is CAISVADTQYF. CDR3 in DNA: TGTGCCATCAGTGTGGCCGATACGCAGTATTTT.

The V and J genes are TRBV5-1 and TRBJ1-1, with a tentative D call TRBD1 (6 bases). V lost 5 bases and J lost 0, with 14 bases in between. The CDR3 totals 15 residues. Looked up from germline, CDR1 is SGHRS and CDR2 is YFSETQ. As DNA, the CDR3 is TGCGCCAGCAGTTCACAGGGCGAGATGAACACTGAAGCTTTCTTT. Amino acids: CASSSQGEMNTEAFF.

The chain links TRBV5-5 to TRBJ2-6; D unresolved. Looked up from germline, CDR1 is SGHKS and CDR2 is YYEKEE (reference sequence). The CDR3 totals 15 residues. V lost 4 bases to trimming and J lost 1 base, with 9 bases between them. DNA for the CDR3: TGTGCCAGCAGCCCCGTGAGATCTGGGGCCAACGTCCTGACTTTC. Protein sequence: CASSPVRSGANVLTF.

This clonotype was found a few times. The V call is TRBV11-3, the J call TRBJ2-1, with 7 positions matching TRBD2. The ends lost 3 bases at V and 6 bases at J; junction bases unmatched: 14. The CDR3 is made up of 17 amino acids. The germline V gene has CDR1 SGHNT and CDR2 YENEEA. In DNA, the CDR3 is TGTGCCAGCAGCTTTTCCCTTATGGGCGGGGGTTCCAATGAGCAGTTCTTC. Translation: CASSFSLMGGGSNEQFF.

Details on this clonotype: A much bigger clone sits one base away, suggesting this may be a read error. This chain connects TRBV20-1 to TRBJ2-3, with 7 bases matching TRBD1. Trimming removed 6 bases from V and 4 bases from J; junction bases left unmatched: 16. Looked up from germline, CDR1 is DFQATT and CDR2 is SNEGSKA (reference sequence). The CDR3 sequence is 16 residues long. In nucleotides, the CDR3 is TGCAGTGCCCAGGCACGAGGGGGCGTTAGGGCAGATACGCAGTATTTT. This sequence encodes CSAQARGGVRADTQYF.

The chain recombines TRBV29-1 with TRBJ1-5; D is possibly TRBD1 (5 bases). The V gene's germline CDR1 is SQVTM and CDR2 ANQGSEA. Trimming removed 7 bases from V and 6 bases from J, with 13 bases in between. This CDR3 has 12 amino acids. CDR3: CSATVGGQPQHF. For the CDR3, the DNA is TGCAGCGCCACGGTCGGGGGTCAGCCCCAGCATTTT.

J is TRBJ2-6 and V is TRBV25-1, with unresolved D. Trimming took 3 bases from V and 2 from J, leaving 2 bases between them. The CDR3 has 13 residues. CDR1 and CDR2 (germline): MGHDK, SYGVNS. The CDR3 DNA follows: TGTGCCAGCAGTGAGACTGGGGCCAACGTCCTGACTTTC. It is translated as CASSETGANVLTF.

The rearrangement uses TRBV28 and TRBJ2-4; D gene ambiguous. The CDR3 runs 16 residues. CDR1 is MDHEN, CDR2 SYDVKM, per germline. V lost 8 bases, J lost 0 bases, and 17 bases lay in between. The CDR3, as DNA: TGTGCCAGCTCCCCAGGAAGGGCAATAGCCAAAAACATTCAGTACTTC. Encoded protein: CASSPGRAIAKNIQYF.

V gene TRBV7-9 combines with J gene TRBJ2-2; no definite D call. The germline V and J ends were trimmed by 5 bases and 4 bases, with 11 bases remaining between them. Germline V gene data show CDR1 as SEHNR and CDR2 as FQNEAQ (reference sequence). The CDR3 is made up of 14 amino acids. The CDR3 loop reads CASSPQDTTGELFF. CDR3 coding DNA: TGTGCCAGCAGCCCACAAGACACCACCGGGGAGCTGTTTTTT. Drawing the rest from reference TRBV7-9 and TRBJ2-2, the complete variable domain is DTGVSQNPRHKITKRGQNVTFRCDPISEHNRLYWYRQTLGQGPEFLTYFQNEAQLEKSRLLSDRFSAERPKGSFSTLEIQRTEQGDSAMYLCASSPQDTTGELFFGEGSRLTVL.

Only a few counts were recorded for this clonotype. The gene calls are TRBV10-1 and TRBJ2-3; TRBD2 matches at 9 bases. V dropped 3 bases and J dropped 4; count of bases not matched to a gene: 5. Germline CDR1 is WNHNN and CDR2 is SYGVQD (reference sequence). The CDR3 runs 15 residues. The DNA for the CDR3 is TGCGCCAGCAGTGACCCAAGGACTAGCGCAGATACGCAGTATTTT. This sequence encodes CASSDPRTSADTQYF.

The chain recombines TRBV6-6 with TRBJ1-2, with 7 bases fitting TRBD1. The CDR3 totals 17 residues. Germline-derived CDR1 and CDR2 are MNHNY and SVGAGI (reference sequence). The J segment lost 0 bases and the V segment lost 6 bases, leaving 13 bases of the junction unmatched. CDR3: CASSLQLRQGPNYGYTF. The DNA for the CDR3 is TGTGCCAGCAGCCTCCAGCTCCGACAGGGACCTAACTATGGCTACACCTTC.

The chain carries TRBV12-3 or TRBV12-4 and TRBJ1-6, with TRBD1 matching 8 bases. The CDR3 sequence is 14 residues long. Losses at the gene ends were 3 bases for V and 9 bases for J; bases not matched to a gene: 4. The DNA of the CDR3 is TGTGCCAGCAGTTTGACAGGGGTTGGTTCACCCCTCCACTTT. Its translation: CASSLTGVGSPLHF.